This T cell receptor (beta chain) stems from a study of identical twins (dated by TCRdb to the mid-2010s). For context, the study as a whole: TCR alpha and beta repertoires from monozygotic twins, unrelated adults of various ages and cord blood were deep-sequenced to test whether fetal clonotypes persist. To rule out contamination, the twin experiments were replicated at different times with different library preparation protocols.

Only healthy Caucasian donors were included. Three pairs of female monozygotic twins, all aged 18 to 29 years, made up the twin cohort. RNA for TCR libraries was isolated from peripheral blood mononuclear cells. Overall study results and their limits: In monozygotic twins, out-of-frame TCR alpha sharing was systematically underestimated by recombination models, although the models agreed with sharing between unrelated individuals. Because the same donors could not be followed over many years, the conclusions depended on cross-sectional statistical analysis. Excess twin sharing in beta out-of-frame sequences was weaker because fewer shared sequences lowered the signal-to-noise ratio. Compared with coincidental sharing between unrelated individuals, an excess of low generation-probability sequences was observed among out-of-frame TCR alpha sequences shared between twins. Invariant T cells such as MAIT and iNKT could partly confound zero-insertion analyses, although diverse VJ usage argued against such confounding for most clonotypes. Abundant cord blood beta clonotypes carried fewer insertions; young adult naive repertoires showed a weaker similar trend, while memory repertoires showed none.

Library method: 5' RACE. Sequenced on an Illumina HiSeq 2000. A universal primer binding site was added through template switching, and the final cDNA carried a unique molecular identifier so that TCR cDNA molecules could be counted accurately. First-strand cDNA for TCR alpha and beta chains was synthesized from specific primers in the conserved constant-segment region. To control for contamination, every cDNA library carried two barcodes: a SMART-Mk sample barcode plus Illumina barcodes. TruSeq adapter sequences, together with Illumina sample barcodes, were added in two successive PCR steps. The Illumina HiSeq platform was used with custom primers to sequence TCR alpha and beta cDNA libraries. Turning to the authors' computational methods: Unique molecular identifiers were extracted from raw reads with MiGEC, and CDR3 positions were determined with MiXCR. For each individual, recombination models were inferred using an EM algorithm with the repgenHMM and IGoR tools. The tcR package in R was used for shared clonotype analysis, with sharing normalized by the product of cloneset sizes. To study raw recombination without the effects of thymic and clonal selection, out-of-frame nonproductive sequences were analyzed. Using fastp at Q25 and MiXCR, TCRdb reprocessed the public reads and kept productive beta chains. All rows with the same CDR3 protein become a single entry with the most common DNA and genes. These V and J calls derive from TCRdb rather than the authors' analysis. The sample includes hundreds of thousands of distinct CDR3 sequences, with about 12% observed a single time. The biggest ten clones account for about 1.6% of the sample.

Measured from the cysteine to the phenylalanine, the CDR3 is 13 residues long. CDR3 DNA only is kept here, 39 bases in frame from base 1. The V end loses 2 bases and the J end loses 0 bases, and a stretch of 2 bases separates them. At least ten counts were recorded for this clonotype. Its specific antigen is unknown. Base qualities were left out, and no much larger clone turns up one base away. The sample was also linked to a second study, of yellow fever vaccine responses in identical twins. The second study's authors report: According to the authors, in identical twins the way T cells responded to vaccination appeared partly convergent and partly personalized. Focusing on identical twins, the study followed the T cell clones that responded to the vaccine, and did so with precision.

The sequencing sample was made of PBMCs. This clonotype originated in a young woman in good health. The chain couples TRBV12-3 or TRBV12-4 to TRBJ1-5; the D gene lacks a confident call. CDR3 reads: CASSLTSNQPQHF. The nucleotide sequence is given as TGTGCCAGCAGTTTAACTAGCAATCAGCCCCAGCATTTT.